This T cell receptor beta chain derives from a study of chemoradiotherapy in HPV16-positive cancers. As for the study in general: Candidate HPV-specific clones and shared TCR motifs came from two HPV16-positive patients. Points from the study as a whole: Non-HPV-specific T cells did not expand in tumors during treatment, whereas candidate HPV-specific clones and E7-related motifs did. For HPV16-positive patients, expanding HPV-responsive T cells associated with longer recurrence-free survival.

Only in-frame clones appear in the TCRdb table, and some are missing; sequencing was by immunoSEQ multiplex PCR. The sample lists 15,000 or so clones, 79% occurring once. This CDR3 is 13 amino acids long. V lost 10 bases, J lost 2 bases, and 5 bases stayed unmatched. Looked up from germline, CDR1 is SNHLY and CDR2 is FYNNEI. Repeated repertoire sampling spanned the course of chemoradiotherapy. Notes on this clone: Antigen unknown.

The rearrangement joins TRBV2 to TRBJ2-3; 8 nucleotides line up with TRBD2. The sample here was taken from a patient who underwent chemoradiotherapy. The sequence derives from a human donor with HPV-associated anogenital cancer. DNA for the CDR3: TGTGCCACCGGGGGGGCCTACACAGATACGCAGTATTTT. It is translated as CATGGAYTDTQYF.